Below, 14 T cell receptor beta chains from the same sample are listed, as sequenced in a study of blood T cells in healthy people across ages. Then a second PCR, running about 6 to 11 cycles, was carried out with a sample-barcoded 5' primer and a J-beta primer mix. Each CDR3 protein gets one entry after TCRdb re-called the 5' RACE reads with MiXCR. The table records fewer than 700,000 distinct CDR3 sequences, roughly two fifths of them present only once. Sequences were obtained from blood. The source of these receptors is a man aged 80 or over in good health.

This clonotype was observed many times. The V gene is TRBV6-2 or TRBV6-3, the J gene TRBJ2-5, with a weak D call TRBD2 (5 bases). With 8 bases removed from V and 0 bases from J, the gap between germline ends came to 10 bases. The CDR3 runs to 13 residues. Germline assignment: CDR1 MNHEY and CDR2 SVGEGT. The CDR3 DNA follows: TGTGCCAGCCAGGACTGGAACCAAGAGACCCAGTACTTC. As protein: CASQDWNQETQYF.

This chain links TRBV24-1 with TRBJ2-7; 8 bases map to TRBD1. J lost 0 bases, V lost 2 bases, and 5 bases had no gene match. Germline V gene sequence: CDR1 KGHDR, CDR2 SFDVKD. This CDR3 spans 16 amino acids. The DNA for the CDR3 is TGTGCCACCAGTGATTCGCGACAGGGGCCCTCCTACGAGCAGTACTTC. Residues: CATSDSRQGPSYEQYF.

This clonotype was recorded many times. The rearrangement links TRBV29-1 to TRBJ2-2; TRBD2 aligns across 7 bases. Trimming took 8 bases from V and 5 from J; bases not matched to a gene: 14. The CDR3 spans 15 residues. Germline CDR1 is SQVTM and CDR2 is ANQGSEA. The CDR3 reads CSLRGGAKYTGELFF. The CDR3 coding sequence is TGCAGCCTCCGGGGAGGGGCAAAGTATACCGGGGAGCTGTTTTTT.

V gene TRBV7-8 combines with J gene TRBJ1-2; D is undetermined. This CDR3 contains 15 residues. Germline CDR1 is SGHVS and CDR2 is FQNEAQ. The V end was cut by 1 base, the J end by 6 bases, with 15 bases between. CDR3 loop: CASSLGRGFSHGYTF. The CDR3, as DNA: TGTGCCAGCAGCTTAGGACGGGGATTTAGTCATGGCTACACCTTC.

In regard to this clonotype: The junction and the germline gene differ at one end; a read error may be behind it. This chain uses TRBV11-2 with TRBJ2-7; 7 nucleotides match TRBD1. The CDR3 runs 14 residues. Germline CDR1 reads SGHAT; CDR2 reads FQNNGV. The CDR3 DNA reads TGTGCCAGCAGCCTTCGACAGGGCCCCTACGAGCGGTACTTC. Protein product: CASSLRQGPYERYF.

The gene calls are TRBV7-2 and TRBJ2-7, with TRBD1 identical over 10 bases. CDR3 length: 15 residues. From germline, CDR1 is SGHTA and CDR2 FQGNSA. V shed 6 bases and J 3 bases; nucleotides not matched to a gene: 8. CDR3 amino acids: CASSRDRGALYEQYF. CDR3 nucleotides: TGTGCCAGCAGTCGGGACAGGGGTGCTCTCTACGAGCAGTACTTC.

This clonotype appeared a single time. The genes are TRBV4-2 and TRBJ2-5, with D unresolved. The end of the DNA aligns better with TRBJ2-7, so the J call may be wrong. Germline CDR1 LGHNA, CDR2 YNFKEQ. The CDR3 length is 15 residues. DNA for the CDR3: TGTGCCAGCAGCCAAGCGTTAAGCGTAAACTACGAGCAGTACTTC. The encoded protein is CASSQALSVNYEQYF.

As regards this clonotype: At one end, the junction sequence differs from germline, possibly due to a read error. The gene calls are TRBV10-3 and TRBJ2-7, with 10 bases matching TRBD2. The length of the CDR3 is 15 residues. The germline CDR1 and CDR2 sequences are ENHRY and SYGVKD. DNA for the CDR3: TGTGCCATCACGGAGAAGGCTAGCGGGAGCTACGAACAGTACTTC. Residues: CAITEKASGSYEQYF.

The table lists this clonotype with a few counts. This chain uses TRBV9 with TRBJ2-4; 8 bases map to TRBD2. The length of the CDR3 is 18 residues. Losses at the gene ends were 4 bases for V and 4 bases for J; bases not matched to a gene: 16. Per germline, CDR1 SGDLS and CDR2 YYNGEE. CDR3 DNA sequence: TGTGCCAGCAGCAACCCGAATAGCGGGAAGGGTTTGAAAAACATTCAGTACTTC. This codes for CASSNPNSGKGLKNIQYF. Filled out from reference TRBV9 and TRBJ2-4, the complete variable domain reads DSGVTQTPKHLITATGQRVTLRCSPRSGDLSVYWYQQSLDQGLQFLIQYYNGEERAKGNILERFSAQQFPDLHSELNLSSLELGDSALYFCASSNPNSGKGLKNIQYFGAGTRLSVL.

The rearrangement links TRBV2 to TRBJ2-7, with 13 bases identical to TRBD2. With 4 bases clipped from V and 7 bases from J, the junction kept 7 bases outside the gene matches. This CDR3 is 15 amino acids long. Germline V gene sequence: CDR1 SNHLY, CDR2 FYNNEI. As DNA, the CDR3 is TGTGCCAGCAGTGGACTAGCGGGGGGCCACAATGAGCAGTACTTC. This codes for CASSGLAGGHNEQYF.

In DNA, the CDR3 is TGTGCCAGCAGAACCACCGGGAACAAATATGGCTACACCTTC. This translates into CASRTTGNKYGYTF. The chain employs TRBV6-2 or TRBV6-3 and TRBJ1-2; D gene unclear. The CDR3 runs 14 residues. V was trimmed by 6 bases and J by 5 bases, leaving 16 bases between them. Germline V gives CDR1 MNHEY, CDR2 SVGEGT.

This clonotype has just a few counts. V usage is TRBV7-2 and J usage is TRBJ2-1; D is uncertain. Between the trimmed V and J ends, which lost 5 bases and 4 bases, there was a span of 15 bases. CDR3 length: 15 amino acids. Germline values: CDR1 SGHTA, CDR2 FQGNSA. The CDR3 DNA sequence: TGTGCCAGCAGCCCACGCTTCCCGGCTTACAATGAGCAGTTCTTC. It is translated as CASSPRFPAYNEQFF.

The V call is TRBV20-1, the J call TRBJ1-5; the D gene is possibly TRBD1 (5 bases). V lost 0 bases to trimming and J lost 7 bases, with 13 bases between them. CDR1 DFQATT and CDR2 SNEGSKA come from the germline V gene (reference sequence). The CDR3 runs to 14 residues. The CDR3 region is CSAREGIDSQPQHF. The CDR3 DNA is TGCAGTGCTAGAGAAGGGATAGACAGCCAGCCCCAGCATTTT.

V is TRBV20-1 and J is TRBJ2-1; 13 bases agree with TRBD2. Germline V gives CDR1 DFQATT, CDR2 SNEGSKA (reference sequence). The CDR3 sequence is 18 residues long. V was pared by 3 bases and J by 0 bases, with 8 bases of the junction left unmatched. CDR3 sequence: CSARGPLAGGSSYNEQFF. In nucleotides, the CDR3 is TGCAGTGCTAGGGGTCCACTAGCGGGGGGGAGCTCCTACAATGAGCAGTTCTTC.